This is a list of T cell receptor beta chains from one sample in a study of CD8 T cells in ankylosing spondylitis. Each CDR3 protein gets one entry after TCRdb re-called the 5' RACE reads with MiXCR. The data hold fewer than 550,000 distinct CDR3 sequences, with about 5.2% observed a single time. Sample: blood, either unsorted or a sorted T cell fraction (not recorded which). The receptors derive from a male donor with ankylosing spondylitis. CDR3s include the opening cysteine and the closing phenylalanine or tryptophan. The order of the fields is J gene, clone size, V gene, D gene, CDR3 DNA, CDR3 protein. The D gene is left open where the match is weak. Clone size is shown for a subset of rows, as once, few, many or a class of expanded clone.

>TRBJ2-7|many|TRBV20-1|.
TGCAGTGCTAGCGAGGGCGTCTCCTACGAGCAGTACTTC
CSASEGVSYEQYF
>TRBJ2-2|many|TRBV29-1|.
TGCAGCGTGAGACTTAGGACAGCAGCCGCCGGGGAGCTGTTTTTT
CSVRLRTAAAGELFF
>TRBJ1-2|many|TRBV7-2|TRBD1
TGTGCCAGCGGACAGGGTTTAAACTATGGCTACACCTTC
CASGQGLNYGYTF
>TRBJ2-2|few|TRBV9|.
TGTGCCAGCAGCGTAAAAGGGCGTGTTACCGGGGAGCTGTTTTTT
CASSVKGRVTGELFF
>TRBJ1-1|few|TRBV6-1|TRBD1
TGTGCCAGCAGAGTGGACAGGGGGGACACTGAAGCTTTCTTT
CASRVDRGDTEAFF
>TRBJ1-2|many|TRBV29-1|.
TGCAGCGTTGAAGATGGAGTAGGGCATGGCTACACCTTC
CSVEDGVGHGYTF
>TRBJ2-5|many|TRBV11-2|TRBD1
TGTGCCAGCAGCCCTACTGACAGGGTTCAAGAGACCCAGTACTTC
CASSPTDRVQETQYF
>TRBJ2-7|many|TRBV7-9|.
TGTGCCAGCAGCCCGGGACCCCCCTACGAGCAGTACTTC
CASSPGPPYEQYF
>TRBJ2-7|few|TRBV28|.
TGTGCCAGCAGTCCCGGGGGGAGGGGGAGTTCCTACGAGCAGTACTTC
CASSPGGRGSSYEQYF
>TRBJ2-5|many|TRBV6-1|TRBD1
TGTGCCAGCAGAACCGGGACAGGCAGTGAGACCCAGTACTTC
CASRTGTGSETQYF
>TRBJ2-7|.|TRBV7-7|.
TGTGCTAGCAGCTTAATGACCGACTACGAGCAGTACTTC
CASSLMTDYEQYF
>TRBJ2-7|few|TRBV28|TRBD1
TGTGCCAGCAGTGACCGGGACAGGGTGTACGAGCAGTACTTC
CASSDRDRVYEQYF
>TRBJ2-3|many|TRBV27|TRBD2
TGTGCCAGCAGTGACCTAGCGGGGAACACAGATACGCAGTATTTT
CASSDLAGNTDTQYF
>TRBJ1-1|many|TRBV12-3/TRBV12-4|.
TGTGCCAGCAGTGGATGGGACACTGAAGCTTTCTTT
CASSGWDTEAFF
>TRBJ2-4|many|TRBV4-3|.
TGCGCCAGCAGCCAAGGACTTTTCAGAAACATTCAGTACTTC
CASSQGLFRNIQYF
>TRBJ1-2|.|TRBV4-2|.
TGTGCCAGCAGCCAAGACGAGTCAACGGGCTATGGCTACACCTTC
CASSQDESTGYGYTF
>TRBJ1-1|many|TRBV7-9|.
TGTGCCAGCAGCCCCTGGGACGGATTGAACACTGAAGCTTTCTTT
CASSPWDGLNTEAFF
>TRBJ2-7|many|TRBV4-3|.
TGCGCCAGCAGCCAAGATCTGTGGAACTCCTACGAGCAGTACTTC
CASSQDLWNSYEQYF
>TRBJ2-1|.|TRBV7-2|TRBD1
TGTGCCAGCAGCCTCTCGGCAGGGGGCGGAAATGAGCAGTTCTTC
CASSLSAGGGNEQFF
>TRBJ1-2|many|TRBV12-3/TRBV12-4|TRBD1
TGTGCCAGCAGCTATGACAGGGGGAATGATGGCTACACCTTC
CASSYDRGNDGYTF
>TRBJ1-5|few|TRBV6-2/TRBV6-3|.
TGTGCCAGCACCTTACAGAATAGCAATCAGCCCCAGCATTTT
CASTLQNSNQPQHF
>TRBJ2-3|many|TRBV5-1|.
TGCGCCAGCAGCTTGGATGGGGACACGCAGTATTTT
CASSLDGDTQYF
>TRBJ2-1|many|TRBV7-3|.
TGTGCCAGCAGCCACGGGACCGAGTCTTCTGAGCAGTTCTTC
CASSHGTESSEQFF
>TRBJ1-1|many|TRBV20-1|.
TGCAGTGCTAGAGACCCCAATGTATTGAACACTGAAGCTTTCTTT
CSARDPNVLNTEAFF
>TRBJ1-5|many|TRBV20-1|.
TGCAGTGCTAGGTTCCGGAATAGCAATCAGCCCCAGCATTTT
CSARFRNSNQPQHF
>TRBJ2-3|few|TRBV4-2|TRBD2
TGTGCCAGCAGCCACCCGGGAGGCCCCGGGCCAGATACGCAGTATTTT
CASSHPGGPGPDTQYF